What follows is one T cell receptor (beta chain) and its context. Assay used: immunoSEQ multiplex PCR; TCRdb lists only in-frame clones, some missing. The data show about 400,000 clones, about 95% seen once. This record comes from a study of shared T cell receptors in the human thymus. Germline V gives CDR1 SGHDN, CDR2 FVKESK. The germline V and J ends were trimmed by 0 bases and 3 bases, with 22 bases remaining between them. The CDR3 covers 19 residues. The source is a human donor. The chain employs TRBV14 and TRBJ2-3, with D perhaps TRBD2 (5 bases). The sample taken for sequencing was thymocytes. Written as DNA, the CDR3 is TGTGCCAGCAGCCAAGATACGCGGGTTCGCCAACCCCTTACAGATACGCAGTATTTT. Its translation is CASSQDTRVRQPLTDTQYF.